This T cell receptor beta chain originates from a study of T cells after yellow fever vaccination. V was clipped by 7 bases and J by 4 bases; unmatched bases: 3. Per germline, CDR1 MDHEN and CDR2 SYDVKM. There are 13 residues in the CDR3. TCRdb analysed the 5' RACE reads with MiXCR anew, one entry per CDR3 protein. The sample includes about 550,000 distinct CDR3 sequences, about a fifth of them seen just once. The rearrangement joins TRBV28 to TRBJ2-1, with TRBD2 matching over 8 bases. This sequence was found in a man aged 30 to 45 who received the YFV17D yellow fever vaccine. Sequencing used PBMCs, obtained 15 days after the yellow fever booster vaccination. In DNA, the CDR3 is TGTGCCAGCATTCCGGGAGGGTACAATGAGCAGTTCTTC. This encodes CASIPGGYNEQFF.